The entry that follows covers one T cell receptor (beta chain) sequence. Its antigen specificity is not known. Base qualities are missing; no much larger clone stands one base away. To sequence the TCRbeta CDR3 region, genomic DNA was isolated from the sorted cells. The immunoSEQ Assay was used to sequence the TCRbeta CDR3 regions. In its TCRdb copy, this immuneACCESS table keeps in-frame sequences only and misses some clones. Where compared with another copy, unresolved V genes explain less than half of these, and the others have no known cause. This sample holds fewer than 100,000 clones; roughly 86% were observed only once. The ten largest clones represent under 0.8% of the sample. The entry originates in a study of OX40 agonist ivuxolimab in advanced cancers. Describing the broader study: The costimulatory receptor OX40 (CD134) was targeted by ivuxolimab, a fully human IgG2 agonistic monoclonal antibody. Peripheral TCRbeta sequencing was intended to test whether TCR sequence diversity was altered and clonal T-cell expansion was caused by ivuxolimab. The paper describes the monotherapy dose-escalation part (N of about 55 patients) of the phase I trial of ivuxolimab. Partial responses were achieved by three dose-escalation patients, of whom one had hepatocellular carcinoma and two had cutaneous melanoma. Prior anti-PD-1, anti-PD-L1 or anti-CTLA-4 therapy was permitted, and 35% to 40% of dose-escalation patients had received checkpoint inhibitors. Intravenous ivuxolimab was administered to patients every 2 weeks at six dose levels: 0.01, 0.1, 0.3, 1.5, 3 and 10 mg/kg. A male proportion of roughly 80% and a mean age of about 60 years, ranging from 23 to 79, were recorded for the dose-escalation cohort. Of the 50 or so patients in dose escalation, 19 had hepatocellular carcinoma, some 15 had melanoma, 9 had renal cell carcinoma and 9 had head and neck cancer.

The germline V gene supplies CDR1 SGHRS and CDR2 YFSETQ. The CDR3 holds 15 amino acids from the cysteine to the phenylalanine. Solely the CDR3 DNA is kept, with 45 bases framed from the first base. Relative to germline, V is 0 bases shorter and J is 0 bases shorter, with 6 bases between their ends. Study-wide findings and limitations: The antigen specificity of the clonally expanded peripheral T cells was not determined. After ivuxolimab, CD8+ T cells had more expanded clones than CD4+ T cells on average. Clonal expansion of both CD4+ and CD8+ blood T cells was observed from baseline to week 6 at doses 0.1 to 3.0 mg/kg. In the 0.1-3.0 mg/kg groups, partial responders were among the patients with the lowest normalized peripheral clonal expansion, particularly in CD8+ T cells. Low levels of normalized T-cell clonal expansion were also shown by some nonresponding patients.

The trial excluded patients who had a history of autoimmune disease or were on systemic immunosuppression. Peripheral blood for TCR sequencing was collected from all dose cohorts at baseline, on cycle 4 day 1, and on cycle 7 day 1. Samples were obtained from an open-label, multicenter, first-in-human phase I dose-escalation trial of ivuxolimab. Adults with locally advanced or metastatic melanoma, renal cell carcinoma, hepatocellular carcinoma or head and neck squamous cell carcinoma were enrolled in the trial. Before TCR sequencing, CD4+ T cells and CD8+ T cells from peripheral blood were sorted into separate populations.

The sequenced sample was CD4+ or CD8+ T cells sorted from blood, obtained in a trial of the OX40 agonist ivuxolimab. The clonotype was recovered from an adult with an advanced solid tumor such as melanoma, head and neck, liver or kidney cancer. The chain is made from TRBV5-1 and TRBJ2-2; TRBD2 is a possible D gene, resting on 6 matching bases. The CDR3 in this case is CASSLGGTNTGELFF. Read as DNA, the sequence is TGCGCCAGCAGCTTGGGCGGGACGAACACCGGGGAGCTGTTTTTT.